The T cell receptor (beta chain) described here comes from a study of cytomegalovirus exposure and HLA in healthy donors (dated by TCRdb to about 2017). Concerning the study at large: In an earlier analysis of approximately 640 of the donors, approximately 300 Gb of sequence data and 90 million to 120 million unique TCR beta sequences from about 190 million T cells were reported. About 300 gigabases of sequencing data and approximately 91 million unique TCR sequences made up an early release that covered approximately 620 HLA-typed donors. Of the roughly 400 genotyped donors, approximately 81% were placed in the genetic ancestry cluster associated with self-reported Caucasian donors. The study was designed to test whether signatures of past pathogen exposure could be identified by cataloging public T cell receptors. The T cell repertoires of 670 or so subjects were profiled by immunosequencing and related to cytomegalovirus serostatus. Besides the first cohort of about 730 subjects, a separate validation cohort made up of 120 different subjects was used. High-throughput TCR immunosequencing, statistical association of individual TCRs with disease status, and machine learning were combined to predict cytomegalovirus infection status. A later analysis re-examined previously published TCR beta repertoires from 610 or so donors and added high-resolution HLA genotyping to investigate patterns of TCR occurrence. Rather than using new phenotypic data, the later analysis identified candidate immune exposures from TCR beta sequences and from how often those sequences occurred across donors. In an earlier analysis of around 540 of the donors, high-throughput TCR beta sequencing was used to judge whether each TCR beta V gene segment behaved as functional or pseudogenic. Alongside the repertoire data, information on donor age, sex, ethnicity and CMV serostatus was compiled. In a later genetic analysis, genome-wide SNP genotypes for about 65% of the 666 donors were used, and that subset was treated as a discovery cohort. All discovery cohort repertoires had been generated using a single sequencing platform. Class I and class II HLA loci were covered by the typing at four-digit resolution. Typing coverage varied by locus: about 620-640 donors for A, B, C, DRB1 and DQB1; roughly 500 for DQA1; about 590 for DPA1; under 490 for DPB1. Roughly five DR-DQ haplotypes were treated as single units for association and clustering because of strong linkage in the cohort. Among 300 to 450 genotyped donors of the cohort, an average of approximately 230,000 unique TCR beta nucleotide sequences were sequenced per donor, around 20% of them non-productive.

Taken from the germline V gene, the CDR1 and CDR2 loops are SGHRS and YFSETQ. The cysteine opens and the phenylalanine closes a CDR3 of 14 amino acids. CDR3 DNA only is kept here, 42 bases in frame from base 1. The cohort consisted of approximately 670 healthy bone marrow donors. At the time of sampling, all cohort members were nominally healthy, though unrecorded immune exposures were likely present. The donor tested CMV seronegative, placing the donor among the approximately 360 seronegative members of the cohort. Each donor provided a peripheral blood sample, and peripheral blood mononuclear cells were used for TCR beta sequencing. The Qiagen DNeasy Blood Extraction Kit was used to extract genomic DNA from the blood cell samples. Libraries were made using the immunoSEQ multiplex PCR assay. The multiplex PCR relied on a mix of 60 forward primers for TCR Vbeta segments and 13 reverse primers for TCR Jbeta segments. Amplification of the CDR3 region of rearranged TCR beta genes was performed with a multiplex PCR assay on genomic DNA. The amplified TCR beta libraries were sequenced on the Illumina HiSeq System as 87-base-pair reads. The original pipeline was this. A later analysis counted about 76 million unique TCR beta chains across the 500 to 850 repertoires, and around 9.9 million of these chains were shared by at least two donors. Raw reads were error-corrected and collapsed into unique sequences by a nearest-neighbor algorithm in which closely related sequences were merged to remove PCR and sequencing errors. V, D and J gene segments were assigned by aligning CDR3 sequences to IMGT reference sequences. For a sequence to be retained, a match of at least six nucleotides to both a V gene segment and a J gene segment was required. Rearrangements were called productive when the CDR3 lacked stop codons and stayed in frame with V and J; all others were non-productive. Following IMGT convention, CDR3 was defined as the stretch from the second conserved V-encoded cysteine to the conserved J-encoded phenylalanine. In an earlier analysis of around 640 of the donors, sequences lacking an unambiguous match to a single V gene segment were excluded. An earlier analysis of 450 to 650 of the donors called V segments functional above 56.7% productive rearrangements and segregating when the between-donor standard deviation exceeded 5%. A statistical classification framework was built to diagnose cytomegalovirus status from the catalog of TCR beta chain sequences. In a later analysis, V and J genes were assigned by comparing TCR nucleotide sequences against IMGT/GENE-DB human TR gene sequences. Using the TCRdist pipeline, a later analysis assigned CDR3 sequences along with most-parsimonious VDJ recombination scenarios. In a later analysis, each TCR beta chain was defined by its CDR3 amino acid sequence together with its V-gene family, and reads lacking a unique V-gene family were excluded. As a way to deal with suspected cross-contamination and a sequencing artifact, a later analysis dropped roughly 620 nucleotide sequences that were highly shared and had low generation probability. For each public chain, a later analysis derived a clonal expansion index from normalized ranks of inferred template counts within each repertoire. In a later analysis, generation probabilities were computed with a VDJ recombination model fitted to out-of-frame rearrangements, and the resulting probabilities were checked against IGoR. A later analysis scored TCR-TCR, TCR-HLA and TCR-CMV co-occurrence with hypergeometric tests, applying a repertoire-size bias correction to TCR pairs. A later analysis estimated false discovery rates by permuting HLA or CMV assignments 20 times. In a later analysis, co-occurring TCRs were grouped using DBSCAN, and TCRdist sequence similarity was added for clustering within HLA-allele-positive subsets. Repertoires with fewer than 30,000 or more than 120,000 public chains were left out of co-occurrence clustering, as were roughly five repertoires with anomalous nucleotide sharing. TCRdb took this table from immuneACCESS and kept in-frame rearrangements with V and J called. Such tables lack part of the clones; where checked against another copy, unresolved V genes explain under half of the gap, and the rest is unexplained. For V, J and clone size, that table is used; D and trimming come from the DNA. The sample table records some 150,000 clones; approximately 84% of these occur just once. The ten largest clones add up to around 2% of the sample.

Comment on this clone: What antigen it recognizes has not been identified. Per-nucleotide qualities are absent, and no much larger clonotype sits a single base away.

Overall study outcomes, separate from this receptor: When HLA alleles, especially DR and DQ, strongly co-occurred, TCR associations were difficult to assign to individual alleles. The cohort was sequenced for TCR beta chains only, and without alpha or paired-chain data the features that could be detected were limited. A later analysis found that TCR association rates varied across HLA loci, with DRB1 alleles showing the most associated TCRs and HLA-C alleles the fewest. A later genetic analysis associated a missense DCLRE1C variant with V-gene and J-gene trimming of TCR beta chains, and an independent cohort replicated the association. Across donors, most TCR sequences were observed very rarely, whereas some public TCRs were present in many individuals. In a later analysis, HLA-associated TCR beta chains showed more clonal expansion and lower generation probabilities than non-associated chains that were equally common. Some IMGT-functional V segments, including TRBV6-2 and TRBV6-3, could not be distinguished by the 87-base-pair reads and were therefore excluded. A further reported finding was that TCR beta sequences accurately predicted the HLA-A and HLA-B alleles for most subjects in the first cohort. Three of the identified cytomegalovirus-associated TCR beta chains were confirmed in vitro to be specific for cytomegalovirus antigens. A later analysis found that most CMV-associated TCR beta chains appeared HLA-restricted, with HLA associations seemingly driven largely by CMV exposure. Immune exposure information for the cohort was limited to CMV serostatus. Several of the top co-occurrence clusters appeared to be linked to parvovirus B19, influenza, CMV and Epstein-Barr virus, according to a later analysis. Specific HLA alleles were associated with 15,000 to 20,000 TCR beta sequences at a false discovery rate of 0.05 in a later analysis. Because HLA typing was unavailable for some donors at each locus, only the typed subset was used in association tests. It was suggested by the authors that the approach could potentially be generalized to other disease states and immunological phenotypes. An earlier analysis of 587 of the donors showed that most TCR beta V segments appeared in productive rearrangements either about 87% or about 30% of the time, which broadly matched IMGT annotations. Roughly uniform sequencing depth across donors was assumed in presence/absence analyses, although this assumption may not hold. The sequencing pipeline was judged likely to have produced a cluster of highly shared sequence variants as a technical artifact. The study listed 164 TCR beta chains as associated with cytomegalovirus. Cytomegalovirus status was reported to be diagnosed by the classifier with high specificity and sensitivity in both the original and validation cohorts. In a later genetic analysis, fewer N-insertions in productive TCRs were reported among donors in an Asian-associated ancestry cluster than the roughly 640-donor mean. Correlated functional status among segregating V segments might reflect linkage disequilibrium, but an unknown experimental factor could not be ruled out. The earlier analysis of fewer than 750 of the donors excluded approximately 17 rarely observed V segments, including chromosome 9 orphons, because counts were too low.

The sample was PBMCs. The clonotype comes from a woman under 30 in good health and CMV-seronegative. The chain is assembled from TRBV5-1 and TRBJ2-5, with a tentative D gene TRBD2 over 5 matching bases. The DNA end is more similar to TRBJ2-7, so the J call may be wrong. The DNA sequence reads TGCGCCAGCAGCCGGGATGGGCTGCCCTACGAGCAGTACTTC. Its translation reads: CASSRDGLPYEQYF.